This TCR beta chain appears in the sequencing data of a study of shared clonotypes between healthy human individuals. Study-wide context: Plates per donor: three CD4 naive, three CD4 memory, two CD8 naive, one CD8 memory. Overall study findings and caveats: Some naive CD4 clonotypes, around 4.7%, turned up in common across several donors.

Sequenced by immunoSEQ multiplex PCR; TCRdb stores in-frame clones only, minus some. Of about 1,900,000 clones listed, just under 95% are singletons. CD8 cells regarded as naive lacked CD45RO, were positively chosen for CCR7, and omitted terminally differentiated effector memory CD45RA+ cells. Of note for this clone: Its cognate antigen is unknown.

Trimming at V came to 0 bases and at J to 9 bases, leaving 10 bases not matched to a gene. Germline V gene sequence: CDR1 LGHNA, CDR2 YSLEER. The CDR3 is 18 residues long. Sequenced material: naive CD8+ T cells sorted from blood. The gene calls are TRBV4-3 and TRBJ2-1; 14 bases align to TRBD2. This TCR derives from a man younger than 35 in good health. In nucleotides, the CDR3 is TGCGCCAGCAGCCAAGAGTCTTCGGGACTAGCGGGAGTAGGTGAGCAGTTCTTC. It yields the protein CASSQESSGLAGVGEQFF.